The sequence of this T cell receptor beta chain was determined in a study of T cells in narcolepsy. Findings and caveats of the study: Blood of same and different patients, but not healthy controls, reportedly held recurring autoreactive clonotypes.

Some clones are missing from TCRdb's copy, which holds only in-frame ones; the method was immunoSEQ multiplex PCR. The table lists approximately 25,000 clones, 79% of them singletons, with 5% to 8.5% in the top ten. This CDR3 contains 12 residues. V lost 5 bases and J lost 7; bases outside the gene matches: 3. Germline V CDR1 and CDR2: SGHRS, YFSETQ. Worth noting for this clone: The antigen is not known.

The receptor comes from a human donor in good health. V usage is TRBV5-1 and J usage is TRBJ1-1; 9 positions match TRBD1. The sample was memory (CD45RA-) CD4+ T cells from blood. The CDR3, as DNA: TGCGCCAGCAGTCGACAGGGGGATGAAGCTTTCTTT. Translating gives CASSRQGDEAFF.